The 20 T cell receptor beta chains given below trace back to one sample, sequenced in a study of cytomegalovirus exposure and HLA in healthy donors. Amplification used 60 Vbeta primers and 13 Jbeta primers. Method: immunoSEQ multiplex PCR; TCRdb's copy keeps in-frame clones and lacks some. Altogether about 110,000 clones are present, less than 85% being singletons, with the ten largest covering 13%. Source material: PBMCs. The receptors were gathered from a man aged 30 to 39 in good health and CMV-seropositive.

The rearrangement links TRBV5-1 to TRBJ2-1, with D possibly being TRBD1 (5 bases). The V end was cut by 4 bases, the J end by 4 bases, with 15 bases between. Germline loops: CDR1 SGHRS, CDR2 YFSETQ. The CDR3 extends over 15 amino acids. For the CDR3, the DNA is TGCGCCAGCAGCACAGACAGTTCCCTTTACAATGAGCAGTTCTTC. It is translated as CASSTDSSLYNEQFF.

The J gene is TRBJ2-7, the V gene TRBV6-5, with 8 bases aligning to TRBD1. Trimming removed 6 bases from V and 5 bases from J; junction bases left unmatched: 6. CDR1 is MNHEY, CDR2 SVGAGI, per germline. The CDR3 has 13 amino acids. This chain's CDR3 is CASRGQGFHEQYF. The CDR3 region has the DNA TGTGCCAGCAGAGGACAGGGTTTCCACGAGCAGTACTTC.

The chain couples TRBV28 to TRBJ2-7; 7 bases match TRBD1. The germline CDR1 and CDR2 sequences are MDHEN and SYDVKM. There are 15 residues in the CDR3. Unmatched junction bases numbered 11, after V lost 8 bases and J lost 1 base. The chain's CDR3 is CASANPGQSSYEQYF. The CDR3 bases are TGTGCCAGCGCTAATCCGGGACAGTCTTCCTACGAGCAGTACTTC.

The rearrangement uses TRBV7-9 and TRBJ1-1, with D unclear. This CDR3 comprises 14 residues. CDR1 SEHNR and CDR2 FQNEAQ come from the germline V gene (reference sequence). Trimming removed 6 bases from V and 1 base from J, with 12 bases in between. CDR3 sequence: CASRPTGSNTEAFF. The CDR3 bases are TGTGCCAGCAGGCCGACCGGGTCGAACACTGAAGCTTTCTTT. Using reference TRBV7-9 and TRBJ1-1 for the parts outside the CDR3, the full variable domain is DTGVSQNPRHKITKRGQNVTFRCDPISEHNRLYWYRQTLGQGPEFLTYFQNEAQLEKSRLLSDRFSAERPKGSFSTLEIQRTEQGDSAMYLCASRPTGSNTEAFFGQGTRLTVV.

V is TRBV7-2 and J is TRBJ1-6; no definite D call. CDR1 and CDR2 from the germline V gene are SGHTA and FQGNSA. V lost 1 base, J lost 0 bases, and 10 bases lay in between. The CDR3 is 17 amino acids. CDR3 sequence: CASSLVYRSSYNSPLHF. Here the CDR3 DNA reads TGTGCCAGCAGCTTAGTTTATAGGAGCTCCTATAATTCACCCCTCCACTTT.

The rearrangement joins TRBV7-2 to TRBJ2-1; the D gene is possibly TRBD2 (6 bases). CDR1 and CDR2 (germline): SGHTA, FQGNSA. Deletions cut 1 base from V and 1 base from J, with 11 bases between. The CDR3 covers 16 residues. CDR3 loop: CASSLVGSGSYNEQFF. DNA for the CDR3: TGTGCCAGCAGCTTAGTAGGTAGCGGTTCCTACAATGAGCAGTTCTTC.

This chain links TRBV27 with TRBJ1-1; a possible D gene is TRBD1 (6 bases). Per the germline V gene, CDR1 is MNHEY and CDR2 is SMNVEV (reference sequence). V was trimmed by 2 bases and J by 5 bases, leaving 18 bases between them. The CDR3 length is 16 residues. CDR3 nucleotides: TGTGCCAGCAGTTTAAAGGGGGGGAGGGGCGGGACTGAAGCTTTCTTT. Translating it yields CASSLKGGRGGTEAFF.

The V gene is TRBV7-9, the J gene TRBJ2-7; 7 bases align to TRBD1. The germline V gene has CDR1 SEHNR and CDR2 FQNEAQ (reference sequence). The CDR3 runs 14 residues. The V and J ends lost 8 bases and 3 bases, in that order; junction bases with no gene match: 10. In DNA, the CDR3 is TGTGCCAGCGCCCCGGGACAGAGCCACTACGAGCAGTACTTC. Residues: CASAPGQSHYEQYF. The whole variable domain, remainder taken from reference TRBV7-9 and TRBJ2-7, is DTGVSQNPRHKITKRGQNVTFRCDPISEHNRLYWYRQTLGQGPEFLTYFQNEAQLEKSRLLSDRFSAERPKGSFSTLEIQRTEQGDSAMYLCASAPGQSHYEQYFGPGTRLTVT.

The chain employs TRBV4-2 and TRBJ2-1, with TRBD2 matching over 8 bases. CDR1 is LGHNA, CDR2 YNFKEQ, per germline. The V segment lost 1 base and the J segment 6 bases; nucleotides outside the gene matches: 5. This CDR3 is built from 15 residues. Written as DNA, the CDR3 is TGTGCCAGCAGCCAAGTTGCGGGGGGTCCCAATGAGCAGTTCTTC. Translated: CASSQVAGGPNEQFF.

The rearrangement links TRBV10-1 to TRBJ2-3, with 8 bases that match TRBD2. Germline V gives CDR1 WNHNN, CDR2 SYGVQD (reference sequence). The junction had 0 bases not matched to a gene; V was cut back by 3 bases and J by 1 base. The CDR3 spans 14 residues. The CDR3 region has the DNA TGCGCCAGCAGTGAAGCGGGGGGCACAGATACGCAGTATTTT. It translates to CASSEAGGTDTQYF.

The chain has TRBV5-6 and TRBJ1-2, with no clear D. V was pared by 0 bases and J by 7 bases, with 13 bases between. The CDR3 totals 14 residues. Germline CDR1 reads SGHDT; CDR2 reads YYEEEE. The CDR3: CASSLGHGNGGYTF. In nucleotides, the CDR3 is TGTGCCAGCAGCTTGGGACACGGGAACGGTGGCTACACCTTC.

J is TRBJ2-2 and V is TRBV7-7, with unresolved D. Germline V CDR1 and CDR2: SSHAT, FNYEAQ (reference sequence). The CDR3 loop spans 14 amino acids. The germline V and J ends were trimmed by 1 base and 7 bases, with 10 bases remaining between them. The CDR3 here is CASSLVPRGGELFF. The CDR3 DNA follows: TGTGCCAGCAGCTTAGTGCCGCGCGGCGGGGAGCTGTTTTTT.

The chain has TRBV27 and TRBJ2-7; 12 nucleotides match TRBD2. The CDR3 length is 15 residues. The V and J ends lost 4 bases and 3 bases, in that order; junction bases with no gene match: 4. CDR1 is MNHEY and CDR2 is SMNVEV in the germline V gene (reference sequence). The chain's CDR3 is CASSSGLAGSYEQYF. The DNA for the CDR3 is TGTGCCAGCAGTTCCGGACTAGCGGGGAGCTACGAGCAGTACTTC.

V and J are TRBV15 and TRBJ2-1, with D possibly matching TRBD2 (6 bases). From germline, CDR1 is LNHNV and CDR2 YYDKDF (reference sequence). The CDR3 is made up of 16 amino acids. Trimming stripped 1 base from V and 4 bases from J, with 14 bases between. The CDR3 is CATSRGASGLYNEQFF. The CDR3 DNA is TGTGCCACCAGCAGAGGGGCCAGCGGGTTGTACAATGAGCAGTTCTTC.

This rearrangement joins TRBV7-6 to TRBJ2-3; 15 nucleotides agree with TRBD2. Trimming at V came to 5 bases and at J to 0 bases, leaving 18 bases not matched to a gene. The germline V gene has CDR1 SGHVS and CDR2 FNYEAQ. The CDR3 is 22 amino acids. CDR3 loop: CASSQGLAGGLTTYTSTDTQYF. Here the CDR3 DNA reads TGTGCCAGCAGCCAGGGACTAGCGGGGGGCCTTACCACCTATACTAGCACAGATACGCAGTATTTT.

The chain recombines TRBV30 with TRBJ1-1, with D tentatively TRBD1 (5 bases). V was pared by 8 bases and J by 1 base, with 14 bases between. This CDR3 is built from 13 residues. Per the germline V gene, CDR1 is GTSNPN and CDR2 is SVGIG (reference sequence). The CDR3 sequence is CALEHRRNTEAFF. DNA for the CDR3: TGTGCCCTCGAGCACAGGAGGAACACTGAAGCTTTCTTT.

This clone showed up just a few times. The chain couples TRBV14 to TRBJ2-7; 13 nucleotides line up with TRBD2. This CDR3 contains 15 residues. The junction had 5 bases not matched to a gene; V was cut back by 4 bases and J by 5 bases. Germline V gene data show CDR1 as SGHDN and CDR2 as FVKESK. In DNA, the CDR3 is TGTGCCAGCAGCCGAACTAGCGGGGGGGCCAACGAGCAGTACTTC. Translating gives CASSRTSGGANEQYF.

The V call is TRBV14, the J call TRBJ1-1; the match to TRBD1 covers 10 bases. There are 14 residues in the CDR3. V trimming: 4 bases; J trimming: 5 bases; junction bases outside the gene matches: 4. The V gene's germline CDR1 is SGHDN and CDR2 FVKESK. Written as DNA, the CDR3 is TGTGCCAGCAGCCCCCGGACAGGGGGGACTGAAGCTTTCTTT. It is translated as CASSPRTGGTEAFF. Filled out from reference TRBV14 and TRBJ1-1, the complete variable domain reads EAGVTQFPSHSVIEKGQTVTLRCDPISGHDNLYWYRRVMGKEIKFLLHFVKESKQDESGMPNNRFLAERTGGTYSTLKVQPAELEDSGVYFCASSPRTGGTEAFFGQGTRLTVV.

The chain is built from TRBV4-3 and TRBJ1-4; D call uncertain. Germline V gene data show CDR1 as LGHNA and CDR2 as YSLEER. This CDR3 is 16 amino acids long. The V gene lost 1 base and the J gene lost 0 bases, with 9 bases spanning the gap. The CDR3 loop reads CASSQARGSTNEKLFF. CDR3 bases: TGCGCCAGCAGCCAAGCCCGAGGATCAACTAATGAAAAACTGTTTTTT.

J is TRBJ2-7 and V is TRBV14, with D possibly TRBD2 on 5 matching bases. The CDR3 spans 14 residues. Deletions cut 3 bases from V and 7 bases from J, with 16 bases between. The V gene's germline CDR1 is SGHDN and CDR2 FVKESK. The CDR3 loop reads CASSHRSPTGEQYF. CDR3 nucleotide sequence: TGTGCCAGCAGCCACAGGAGCCCGACGGGGGAGCAGTACTTC.